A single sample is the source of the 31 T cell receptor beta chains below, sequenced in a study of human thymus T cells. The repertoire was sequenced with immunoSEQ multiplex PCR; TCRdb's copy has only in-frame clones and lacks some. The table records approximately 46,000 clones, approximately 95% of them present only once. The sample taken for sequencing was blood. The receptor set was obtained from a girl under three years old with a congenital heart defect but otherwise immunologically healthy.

CDR3 in amino acids: CAITDSGNTIYF. CDR3 nucleotide sequence: TGTGCCATCACGGACTCTGGAAACACCATATATTTT. This chain uses TRBV10-3 with TRBJ1-3; D remains unclear. Germline lookup yields CDR1 ENHRY and CDR2 SYGVKD. V was cut by 7 bases and J by 0 bases, with 4 bases left in between. CDR3 size: 12 residues.

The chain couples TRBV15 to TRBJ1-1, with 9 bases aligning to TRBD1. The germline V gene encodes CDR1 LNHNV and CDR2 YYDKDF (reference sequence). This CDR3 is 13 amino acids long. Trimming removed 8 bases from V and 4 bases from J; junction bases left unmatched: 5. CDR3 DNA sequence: TGTGCCACCGAACAGGGGGCGAGCACTGAAGCTTTCTTT. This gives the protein CATEQGASTEAFF. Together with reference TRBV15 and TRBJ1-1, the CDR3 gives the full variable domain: DAMVIQNPRYQVTQFGKPVTLSCSQTLNHNVMYWYQQKSSQAPKLLFHYYDKDFNNEADTPDNFQSRRPNTSFCFLDIRSPGLGDTAMYLCATEQGASTEAFFGQGTRLTVV.

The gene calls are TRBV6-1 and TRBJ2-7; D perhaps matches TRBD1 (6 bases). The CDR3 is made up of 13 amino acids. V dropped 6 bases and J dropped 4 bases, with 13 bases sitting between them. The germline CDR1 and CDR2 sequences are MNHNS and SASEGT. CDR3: CASRGHLPYEQYF. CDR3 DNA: TGTGCCAGCAGGGGACACCTTCCTTACGAGCAGTACTTC.

The CDR3 DNA is TGTGCCAGCTCACGGGCTCACGGGGAGACCCAGTACTTC. Translation gives CASSRAHGETQYF. The rearrangement links TRBV18 to TRBJ2-5; D is unresolved. This CDR3 has 13 amino acids. Germline V gene sequence: CDR1 KGHSH, CDR2 LQKENI. The ends were cut back, 4 bases at V and 5 bases at J, with 11 bases in the middle. The complete variable domain, with remaining parts taken from reference TRBV18 and TRBJ2-5, reads NAGVMQNPRHLVRRRGQEARLRCSPMKGHSHVYWYRQLPEEGLKFMVYLQKENIIDESGMPKERFSAEFPKEGPSILRIQQVVRGDSAAYFCASSRAHGETQYFGPGTRLLVL.

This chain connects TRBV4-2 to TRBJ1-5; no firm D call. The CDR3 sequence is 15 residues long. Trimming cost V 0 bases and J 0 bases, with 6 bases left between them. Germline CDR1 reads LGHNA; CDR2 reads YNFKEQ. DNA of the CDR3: TGTGCCAGCAGCCAAGATTATTATAGCAATCAGCCCCAGCATTTT. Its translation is CASSQDYYSNQPQHF.

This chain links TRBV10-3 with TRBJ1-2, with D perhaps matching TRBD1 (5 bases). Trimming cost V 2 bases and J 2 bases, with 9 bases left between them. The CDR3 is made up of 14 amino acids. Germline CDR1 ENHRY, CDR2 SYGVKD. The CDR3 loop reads CAISERQGNYGYTF. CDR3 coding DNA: TGTGCCATCAGTGAGCGGCAGGGAAACTATGGCTACACCTTC.

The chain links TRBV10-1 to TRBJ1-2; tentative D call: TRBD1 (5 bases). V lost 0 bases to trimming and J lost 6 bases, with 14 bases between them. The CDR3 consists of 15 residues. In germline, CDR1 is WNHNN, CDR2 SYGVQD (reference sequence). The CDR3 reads CASSESTSGRHGYTF. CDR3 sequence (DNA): TGCGCCAGCAGTGAGTCGACCTCAGGGCGGCATGGCTACACCTTC.

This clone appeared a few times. DNA of the CDR3: TGTGCCAGCAGCTGGACGGCAACTAATGAAAAACTGTTTTTT. Translating it yields CASSWTATNEKLFF. The chain carries TRBV11-3 and TRBJ1-4; unclear D gene. The ends were cut back, 4 bases at V and 0 bases at J, with 6 bases in the middle. The CDR3 is made up of 14 amino acids. Germline CDR1 is SGHNT and CDR2 is YENEEA.

CDR3 in DNA: TGTGCCAGCAGCTACCTGGAGGCCATACGCTCCTACAATGAGCAGTTCTTC. Residues: CASSYLEAIRSYNEQFF. V gene TRBV5-6 combines with J gene TRBJ2-1; D possibly corresponds to TRBD2 (5 bases). Trimming removed 3 bases from V and 0 bases from J, with 16 bases in between. The CDR3 covers 17 residues. Germline V gene lookup returns CDR1 SGHDT and CDR2 YYEEEE.

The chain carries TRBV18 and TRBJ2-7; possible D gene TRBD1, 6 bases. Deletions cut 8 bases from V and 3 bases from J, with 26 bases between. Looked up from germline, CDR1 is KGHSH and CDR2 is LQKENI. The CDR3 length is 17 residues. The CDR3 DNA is TGTGCCAGCGCGACCGGGTCTGTAGGGGGTGGAGGCTACGAGCAGTACTTC. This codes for CASATGSVGGGGYEQYF.

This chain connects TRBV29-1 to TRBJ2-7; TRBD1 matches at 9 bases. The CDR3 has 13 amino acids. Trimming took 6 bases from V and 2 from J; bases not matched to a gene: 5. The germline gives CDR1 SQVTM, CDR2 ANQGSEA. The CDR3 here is CSVSGDRAYEQYF. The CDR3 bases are TGCAGCGTCTCTGGGGACAGGGCCTACGAGCAGTACTTC.

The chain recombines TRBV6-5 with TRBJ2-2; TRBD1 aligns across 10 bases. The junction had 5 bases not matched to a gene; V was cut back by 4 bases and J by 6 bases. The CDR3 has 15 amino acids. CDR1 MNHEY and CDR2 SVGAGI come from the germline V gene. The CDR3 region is CASSSGTGAPGELFF. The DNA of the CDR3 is TGTGCCAGCAGTTCGGGGACAGGGGCACCCGGGGAGCTGTTTTTT.

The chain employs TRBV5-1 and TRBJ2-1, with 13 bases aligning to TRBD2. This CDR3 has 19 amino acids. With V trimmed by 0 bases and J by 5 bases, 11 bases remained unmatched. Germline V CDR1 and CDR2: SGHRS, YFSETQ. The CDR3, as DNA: TGCGCCAGCAGCTTGGTTGGGATCACTAGCGGGAGGGCCAACAATGAGCAGTTCTTC. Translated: CASSLVGITSGRANNEQFF.

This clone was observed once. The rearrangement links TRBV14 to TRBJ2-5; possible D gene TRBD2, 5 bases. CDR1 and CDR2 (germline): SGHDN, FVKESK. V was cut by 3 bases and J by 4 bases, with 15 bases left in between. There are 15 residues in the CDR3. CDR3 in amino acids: CASSQGWAGGETQYF. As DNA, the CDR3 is TGTGCCAGCAGCCAGGGTTGGGCAGGAGGAGAGACCCAGTACTTC.

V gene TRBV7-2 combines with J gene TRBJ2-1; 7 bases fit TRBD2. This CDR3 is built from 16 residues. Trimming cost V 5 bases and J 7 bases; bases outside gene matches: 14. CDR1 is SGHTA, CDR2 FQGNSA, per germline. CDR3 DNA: TGTGCCAGCAGCCCCTGGGACTACCTAGCGGTAAATGAGCAGTTCTTC. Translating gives CASSPWDYLAVNEQFF.

CDR3 residues: CASRDKTYEQYF. In DNA form, the CDR3 reads TGTGCCAGCAGGGACAAAACCTACGAGCAGTACTTC. J is TRBJ2-7 and V is TRBV21-1; the D segment call TRBD1 is taken from the table without a DNA check. TRBV21-1 is annotated as a pseudogene. The CDR3 contains 12 residues.

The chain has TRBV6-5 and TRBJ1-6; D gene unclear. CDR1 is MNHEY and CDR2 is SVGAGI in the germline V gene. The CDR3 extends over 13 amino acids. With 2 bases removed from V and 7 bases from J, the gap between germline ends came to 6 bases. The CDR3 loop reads CASSYGINSPLHF. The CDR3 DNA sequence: TGTGCCAGCAGTTACGGGATCAATTCACCCCTCCACTTT.

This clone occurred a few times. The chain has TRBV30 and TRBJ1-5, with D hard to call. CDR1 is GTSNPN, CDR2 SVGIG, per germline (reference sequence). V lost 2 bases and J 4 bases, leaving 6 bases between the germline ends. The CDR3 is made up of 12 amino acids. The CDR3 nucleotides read TGTGCCTGGAGTAGACCAAATCAGCCCCAGCATTTT. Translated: CAWSRPNQPQHF. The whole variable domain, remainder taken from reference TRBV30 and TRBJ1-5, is SQTIHQWPATLVQPVGSPLSLECTVEGTSNPNLYWYRQAAGRGLQLLFYSVGIGQISSEVPQNLSASRPQDRQFILSSKKLLLSDSGFYLCAWSRPNQPQHFGDGTRLSIL.

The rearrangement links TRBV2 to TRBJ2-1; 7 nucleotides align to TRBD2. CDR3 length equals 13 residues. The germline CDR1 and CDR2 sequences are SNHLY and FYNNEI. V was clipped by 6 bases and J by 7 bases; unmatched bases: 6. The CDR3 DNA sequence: TGTGCCAGCAGCCAGACTAGCCCGAATGAGCAGTTCTTC. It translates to CASSQTSPNEQFF.

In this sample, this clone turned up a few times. The CDR3 protein is CASSFRGGHNEQYF. DNA for the CDR3: TGTGCCAGCAGCTTCCGTGGGGGGCACAACGAGCAGTACTTC. The gene calls are TRBV11-2 and TRBJ2-7; either TRBD1 or TRBD2 may supply D (6 bases each). V was shortened by 3 bases and J by 5 bases, with 14 bases between the two germline ends. Germline assignment: CDR1 SGHAT and CDR2 FQNNGV. There are 14 residues in the CDR3.

CDR3: CASSELGELDRPYEQYF. The CDR3 DNA is TGCGCCAGCAGTGAGTTAGGAGAATTGGACAGACCCTACGAGCAGTACTTC. The chain recombines TRBV10-1 with TRBJ2-7; a weak D match, TRBD1 (6 bases). V shed 1 base and J shed 2 bases, with 18 bases lying between them. This CDR3 has 17 residues. The germline gives CDR1 WNHNN, CDR2 SYGVQD (reference sequence).

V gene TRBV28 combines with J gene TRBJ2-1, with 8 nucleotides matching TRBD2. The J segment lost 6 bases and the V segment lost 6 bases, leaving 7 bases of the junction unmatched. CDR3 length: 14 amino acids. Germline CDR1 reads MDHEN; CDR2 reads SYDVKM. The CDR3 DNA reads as TGTGCCAGCAGCCCGGGACTAGGGGTCAATGAGCAGTTCTTC. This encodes CASSPGLGVNEQFF.

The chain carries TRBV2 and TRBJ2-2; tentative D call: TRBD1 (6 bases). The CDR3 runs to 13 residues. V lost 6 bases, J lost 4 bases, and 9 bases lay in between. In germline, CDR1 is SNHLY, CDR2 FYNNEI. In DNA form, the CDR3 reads TGTGCCAGCAGCGGACAGCTCACCGGGGAGCTGTTTTTT. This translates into CASSGQLTGELFF.

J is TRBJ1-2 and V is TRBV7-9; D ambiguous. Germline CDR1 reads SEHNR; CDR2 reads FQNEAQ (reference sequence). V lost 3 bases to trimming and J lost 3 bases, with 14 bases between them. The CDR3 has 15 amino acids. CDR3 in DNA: TGTGCCAGCAGCTTCAGGTTTCCGAGGTACTATGGCTACACCTTC. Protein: CASSFRFPRYYGYTF.

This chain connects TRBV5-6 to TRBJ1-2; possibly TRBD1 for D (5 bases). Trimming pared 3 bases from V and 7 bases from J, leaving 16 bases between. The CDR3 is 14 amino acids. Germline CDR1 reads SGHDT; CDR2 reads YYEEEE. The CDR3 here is CASSSGPQEGGYTF. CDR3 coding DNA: TGTGCCAGCAGCTCAGGGCCCCAGGAAGGTGGCTACACCTTC.

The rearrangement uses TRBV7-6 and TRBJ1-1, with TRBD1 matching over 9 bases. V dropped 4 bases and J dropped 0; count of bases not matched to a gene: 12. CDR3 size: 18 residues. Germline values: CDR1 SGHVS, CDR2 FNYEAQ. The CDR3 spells CASSSEPGQGSMNTEAFF. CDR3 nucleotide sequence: TGTGCCAGCAGCTCCGAGCCGGGACAGGGATCGATGAACACTGAAGCTTTCTTT.

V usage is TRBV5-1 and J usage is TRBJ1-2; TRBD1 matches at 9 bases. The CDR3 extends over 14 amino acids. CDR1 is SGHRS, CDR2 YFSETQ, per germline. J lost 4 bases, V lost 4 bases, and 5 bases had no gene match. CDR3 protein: CASSVDRGPYGYTF. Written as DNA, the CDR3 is TGCGCCAGCAGCGTGGACAGGGGTCCCTATGGCTACACCTTC.

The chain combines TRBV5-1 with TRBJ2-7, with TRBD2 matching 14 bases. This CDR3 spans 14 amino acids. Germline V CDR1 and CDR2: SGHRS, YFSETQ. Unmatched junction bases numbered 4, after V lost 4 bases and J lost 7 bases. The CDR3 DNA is TGCGCCAGCAGCCCGGGACTAGCGGGAGTGGAGCAGTACTTC. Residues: CASSPGLAGVEQYF.

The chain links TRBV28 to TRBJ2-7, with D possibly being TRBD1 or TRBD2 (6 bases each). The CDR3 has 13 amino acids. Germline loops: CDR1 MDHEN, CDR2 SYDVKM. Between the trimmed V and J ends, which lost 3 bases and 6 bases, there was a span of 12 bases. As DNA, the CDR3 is TGTGCCAGCAGTTTCAGGGGAGGTGGCGAGCAGTACTTC. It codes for CASSFRGGGEQYF.

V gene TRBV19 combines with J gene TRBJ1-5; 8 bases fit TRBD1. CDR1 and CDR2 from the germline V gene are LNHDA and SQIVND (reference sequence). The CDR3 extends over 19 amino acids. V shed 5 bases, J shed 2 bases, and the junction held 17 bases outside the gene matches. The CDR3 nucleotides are TGTGCCAGTAGTCGCGGACAGGGAAGTAGCTATAGGGGCAATCAGCCCCAGCATTTT. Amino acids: CASSRGQGSSYRGNQPQHF.

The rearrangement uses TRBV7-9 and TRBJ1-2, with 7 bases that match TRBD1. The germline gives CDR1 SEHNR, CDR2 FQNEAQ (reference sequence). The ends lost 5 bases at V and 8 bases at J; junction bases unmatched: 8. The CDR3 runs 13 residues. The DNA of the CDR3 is TGTGCCAGCAGCCTCGACAGGGCGGACGGCTACACCTTC. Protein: CASSLDRADGYTF.